This T cell receptor (beta chain) was identified during a study of control samples from healthy donors and cancer patients. Measured with immunoSEQ multiplex PCR; TCRdb has only the in-frame clones, and not every one. The sample has 100,000 to 150,000 clones, 87% seen once; the top ten hold around 1.8%. The sample was blood. The sequence was collected from a man in his late teens or twenties in good health.

DNA for the CDR3: TGTGCCACCACCCTAGATTTGCACATTCAGTACTTC. Encoded protein: CATTLDLHIQYF. The chain couples TRBV6-5 to TRBJ2-4; D unresolved. The CDR3 contains 12 residues. Trimming removed 10 bases at V and 8 bases at J, with 15 bases between. From germline, CDR1 is MNHEY and CDR2 SVGAGI.